A selection of T cell receptor beta chains follows, all from one sample in a study of response to subunit inactivated influenza vaccine. TCRdb re-called the RT-PCR reads with MiXCR, one entry per CDR3 protein. The table shows hundreds of thousands of distinct CDR3 sequences, with approximately 15% occurring only once. The sequencing here drew on PBMCs from blood, taken approximately 15 days before vaccination. Receptors originate from a man between 50 and 59 years old who received an inactivated influenza vaccine. CDR3s include the opening cysteine and the closing phenylalanine or tryptophan. D genes are given only for firm matches. Clone size appears in some rows only: once, few, many, or a class for an expanded clone.

J	D	V	size	CDR3	DNA
TRBJ2-3	-	TRBV6-2/TRBV6-3	-	CASSYYQTAGTDTQYF	TGTGCCAGCAGTTACTACCAAACCGCTGGCACAGATACGCAGTATTTT
TRBJ2-1	TRBD1	TRBV5-6	-	CASSTTGGFDNEQFF	TGTGCCAGCAGCACTACAGGGGGATTCGACAATGAGCAGTTCTTC
TRBJ2-1	-	TRBV7-8	-	CASSLVELAGNNEQFF	TGTGCCAGCAGCTTAGTTGAACTAGCCGGAAACAATGAGCAGTTCTTC
TRBJ2-7	TRBD1	TRBV6-1	few	CASSKGEGAYEQYF	TGTGCCAGCAGTAAGGGAGAGGGGGCTTACGAGCAGTACTTC
TRBJ1-1	-	TRBV14	-	CASSQGAVAEAFF	TGTGCCAGCAGCCAAGGTGCGGTGGCTGAAGCTTTCTTT
TRBJ1-1	-	TRBV19	few	CASSILNTEAFF	TGTGCCAGTAGTATCCTGAACACTGAAGCTTTCTTT
TRBJ2-3	-	TRBV18	-	CASSPVSWGRVADTQYF	TGTGCCAGCTCACCAGTGAGCTGGGGGCGAGTGGCAGATACGCAGTATTTT
TRBJ1-1	-	TRBV6-1	-	CASSGSKAGYTEAFF	TGTGCCAGCAGTGGGTCCAAGGCTGGGTACACTGAAGCTTTCTTT
TRBJ2-7	TRBD1	TRBV6-5	many	CASSYPGQGSSYEQYF	TGTGCCAGCAGTTACCCTGGACAGGGGAGCTCCTACGAGCAGTACTTC
TRBJ2-1	-	TRBV29-1	-	CSVRNNEQFF	TGCAGCGTTAGGAACAATGAGCAGTTCTTC
TRBJ2-7	-	TRBV11-2	few	CASSLSWAYEQYF	TGTGCCAGCAGCTTAAGTTGGGCCTACGAGCAGTACTTC
TRBJ2-1	-	TRBV5-1	-	CASSLRLAYNEQFF	TGCGCCAGCAGCTTGAGACTGGCCTACAATGAGCAGTTCTTC
TRBJ1-5	TRBD1	TRBV5-1	few	CASSLGDRGDQPQHF	TGCGCCAGCAGCTTGGGTGACAGGGGAGATCAGCCCCAGCATTTT
TRBJ2-2	-	TRBV12-3/TRBV12-4	many	CASRSGTPNTGELFF	TGTGCCAGCAGGTCCGGGACTCCGAACACCGGGGAGCTGTTTTTT
TRBJ2-3	-	TRBV4-3	once	CASSQRITDTQYF	TGCGCCAGCAGCCAGCGAATCACAGATACGCAGTATTTT
TRBJ1-1	-	TRBV28	-	CASSSRTSNTEAFF	TGTGCCAGCAGTTCCCGCACATCGAACACTGAAGCTTTCTTT
TRBJ2-3	-	TRBV28	many	CASSTTAYDTQYF	TGTGCCAGCAGCACGACCGCATATGATACGCAGTATTTT
TRBJ2-1	-	TRBV5-1	-	CASSFGEGDNEQFF	TGCGCCAGCAGCTTTGGCGAGGGGGACAATGAGCAGTTCTTC
TRBJ2-3	-	TRBV29-1	few	CSVASTDTQYF	TGCAGCGTTGCTAGCACAGATACGCAGTATTTT
TRBJ2-1	TRBD2	TRBV5-1	few	CASSGGGISNNEQFF	TGCGCCAGCAGCGGGGGGGGTATTTCGAACAATGAGCAGTTCTTC
TRBJ2-5	-	TRBV4-1	few	CASSQNGQDGETQYF	TGCGCCAGCAGCCAAAATGGGCAGGATGGAGAGACCCAGTACTTC
TRBJ1-3	TRBD1	TRBV11-2	few	CASSLDHRGGGNTIYF	TGTGCCAGCAGCTTAGATCACAGGGGTGGAGGAAACACCATATATTTT
TRBJ2-7	-	TRBV6-2/TRBV6-3	-	CASSFERQRSYEQYF	TGTGCCAGCAGTTTTGAGCGGCAACGTTCCTACGAGCAGTACTTC
TRBJ2-7	-	TRBV3-1	-	CASSQGMPGVSSYEQYF	TGTGCCAGCAGCCAAGGGATGCCGGGTGTAAGCTCCTACGAGCAGTACTTC
TRBJ2-5	-	TRBV4-2	-	CASSQSGGAARETQYF	TGTGCCAGCAGCCAATCGGGGGGCGCCGCCAGGGAGACCCAGTACTTC
TRBJ2-2	-	TRBV11-3	many	CASSPHTGELFF	TGTGCCAGCAGCCCCCACACCGGGGAGCTGTTTTTT
TRBJ2-1	-	TRBV29-1	many	CSVELFDVSSYNEQFF	TGCAGCGTTGAACTCTTCGACGTGAGCTCCTACAATGAGCAGTTCTTC
TRBJ2-2	-	TRBV7-2	few	CASSSTSSGELFF	TGTGCCAGCAGCTCGACTAGTTCAGGGGAGCTGTTTTTT
TRBJ2-3	-	TRBV7-2	-	CSSSLSDGGDTQYF	TGTTCCAGCAGCTTATCTGACGGCGGAGATACGCAGTATTTT
TRBJ1-1	-	TRBV3-1	-	CASSQAAAGEAFF	TGTGCCAGCAGCCAAGCTGCTGCTGGTGAAGCTTTCTTT
TRBJ2-1	-	TRBV5-1	few	CASSRDSGSYNEQFF	TGCGCCAGCAGCCGAGACAGTGGGTCCTACAATGAGCAGTTCTTC
TRBJ2-3	TRBD2	TRBV2	-	CASRATSGSADTQYF	TGTGCCAGCAGGGCGACTAGCGGGAGTGCAGATACGCAGTATTTT
TRBJ1-4	-	TRBV5-1	many	CASSTDRTNEKLFF	TGCGCCAGCAGCACGGACAGAACTAATGAAAAACTGTTTTTT
TRBJ2-7	-	TRBV10-3	many	CAINTQGQNSYEQYF	TGTGCCATCAATACTCAGGGGCAAAATTCCTACGAGCAGTACTTC
TRBJ2-6	-	TRBV11-1	few	CASSTQITTVTGANVLTF	TGTGCCAGCAGCACTCAAATCACGACAGTCACTGGGGCCAACGTCCTGACTTTC
TRBJ2-1	-	TRBV6-2/TRBV6-3	many	CASSIHNEQFF	TGTGCCAGCAGTATTCACAATGAGCAGTTCTTC
TRBJ2-1	TRBD2	TRBV27	-	CASSSGLAGESMMSNEQFF	TGTGCCAGCAGTTCCGGACTAGCGGGAGAGTCGATGATGAGTAATGAGCAGTTCTTC
TRBJ2-7	-	TRBV10-3	few	CALGDGYEQYF	TGTGCCCTTGGGGACGGATACGAGCAGTACTTC
TRBJ1-1	TRBD1	TRBV29-1	few	CSGRTGMNTEAFF	TGCAGCGGCCGGACAGGCATGAACACTGAAGCTTTCTTT
TRBJ2-5	TRBD2	TRBV7-9	few	CASSSPGGAQETQYF	TGTGCCAGCAGCTCCCCCGGGGGGGCCCAAGAGACCCAGTACTTC
TRBJ2-5	TRBD1	TRBV7-9	-	CASSLQGRGYQETQYF	TGTGCCAGCAGCCTACAGGGGCGTGGGTACCAAGAGACCCAGTACTTC
TRBJ1-1	-	TRBV7-6	-	CASSFSQNTEAFF	TGTGCCAGCAGCTTCTCCCAGAACACTGAAGCTTTCTTT
TRBJ1-1	-	TRBV10-1	-	CASSESLTMNTEAFF	TGCGCCAGCAGCGAAAGCCTAACCATGAACACTGAAGCTTTCTTT
TRBJ2-1	-	TRBV5-1	few	CASSLETGSYNEQFF	TGCGCCAGCAGCTTGGAGACTGGATCCTACAATGAGCAGTTCTTC
TRBJ1-4	-	TRBV18	once	CASSPSGMRNEKLFF	TGTGCCAGCTCACCGTCGGGGATGAGGAATGAAAAACTGTTTTTT
TRBJ2-2	-	TRBV12-3/TRBV12-4	few	CASSFRTSYTGELFF	TGTGCCAGCAGTTTTAGGACCTCTTATACCGGGGAGCTGTTTTTT
TRBJ2-3	-	TRBV20-1	-	CSAYSREFTDTQYF	TGCAGTGCCTACTCCAGGGAGTTCACAGATACGCAGTATTTT
TRBJ1-1	-	TRBV6-1	many	CASSARRAGNTEAFF	TGTGCCAGCAGTGCACGCAGGGCCGGGAACACTGAAGCTTTCTTT
TRBJ2-6	TRBD2	TRBV11-2	few	CASSLVLAGGRRSGANVLTF	TGTGCCAGCAGCTTAGTTCTAGCGGGGGGACGCCGCTCTGGGGCCAACGTCCTGACTTTC
TRBJ2-5	-	TRBV7-9	-	CASTFSIGRETQYF	TGTGCCAGCACCTTCTCAATTGGGAGGGAGACCCAGTACTTC
TRBJ2-3	TRBD2	TRBV7-2	few	CASSRGLADTQYF	TGTGCCAGCAGCCGGGGACTAGCAGATACGCAGTATTTT
TRBJ2-1	TRBD1	TRBV5-1	many	CASSLTGGLDEQFF	TGCGCCAGCAGCCTGACAGGGGGCCTCGATGAGCAGTTCTTC
TRBJ1-2	-	TRBV7-9	few	CASSLASGGYTF	TGTGCCAGCAGCTTAGCGTCAGGAGGCTACACCTTC
TRBJ2-1	-	TRBV5-1	many	CASSGGGTGAYNEQFF	TGCGCCAGCAGCGGGGGGGGGACAGGAGCCTACAATGAGCAGTTCTTC
TRBJ2-1	TRBD2	TRBV7-8	-	CASSNPSLASGIYNEQFF	TGTGCCAGCAGCAATCCCTCCCTGGCTAGCGGGATCTACAATGAGCAGTTCTTC
TRBJ1-3	-	TRBV6-5	-	CASSYSSGAGNTIYF	TGTGCCAGCAGTTACTCGAGTGGTGCTGGAAACACCATATATTTT
TRBJ2-1	TRBD2	TRBV5-1	few	CASSRGGSDEQFF	TGCGCCAGCAGCCGGGGGGGAAGTGATGAGCAGTTCTTC
TRBJ2-1	TRBD2	TRBV20-1	many	CSARAGLAAYNEQFF	TGCAGTGCTAGAGCGGGGCTAGCGGCCTACAATGAGCAGTTCTTC
TRBJ2-4	TRBD2	TRBV7-9	-	CASSPLAGRGKNIQYF	TGTGCCAGCAGCCCCTTAGCGGGAAGGGGCAAAAACATTCAGTACTTC
TRBJ2-1	TRBD1	TRBV2	few	CASSPQGLANEQFF	TGTGCCAGCAGCCCACAGGGGTTGGCCAATGAGCAGTTCTTC